This T cell receptor (beta chain) was identified during a study of cytomegalovirus exposure and HLA in healthy donors. PCR involved 60 Vbeta and 13 Jbeta primers. Profiled with immunoSEQ multiplex PCR; TCRdb holds only in-frame clones, not every one. Among over 150,000 clones listed, around 78% were seen once. Trimming took 7 bases from V and 0 from J, leaving 18 bases between them. Looked up from germline, CDR1 is SNHLY and CDR2 is FYNNEI. The CDR3 loop spans 16 amino acids. The receptor comes from a woman between 50 and 59 years old in good health and CMV-seropositive. The sample consisted of PBMCs. This chain uses TRBV2 with TRBJ1-1; possible D gene TRBD1, 5 bases. The CDR3 coding sequence is TGTGCCAGCATTGAGGTTCCGACAGTGATGAACACTGAAGCTTTCTTT. It codes for CASIEVPTVMNTEAFF.